This T cell receptor (beta chain) was sequenced in a study of blood T cells in healthy people across ages. Study as a whole: Per two T cells, template switching captured roughly one barcoded beta molecule. Study-wide results and caveats: Considered underestimates were the diversity estimates obtained from one million T cells.

The donors, all healthy, were Caucasians living in Russia, aged about 6 to 90. Primed by a sample-barcoded 5' primer and a J-beta primer mix, a second PCR proceeded for roughly 6 to 12 cycles. TCRdb reanalysed the 5' RACE reads using MiXCR and keeps one entry per CDR3 protein. The table records around 1.5 million distinct CDR3 sequences, around 59% of them present only once. This clonotype has just a few counts. Antigen specificity is unknown. Deletions cut 6 bases from V and 5 bases from J, with 17 bases between. The V gene's germline CDR1 is MNHEY and CDR2 SMNVEV (reference sequence). This CDR3 contains 15 residues.

The chain has TRBV27 and TRBJ2-4, with a tentative D call TRBD1 (5 bases). The clonotype comes from a man between 18 and 35 years old in good health. The material sequenced was blood. The DNA of the CDR3 is TGTGCCAGCAGGCCCTTAGGGGCGTTGGAAAACATTCAGTACTTC. Its protein is CASRPLGALENIQYF.